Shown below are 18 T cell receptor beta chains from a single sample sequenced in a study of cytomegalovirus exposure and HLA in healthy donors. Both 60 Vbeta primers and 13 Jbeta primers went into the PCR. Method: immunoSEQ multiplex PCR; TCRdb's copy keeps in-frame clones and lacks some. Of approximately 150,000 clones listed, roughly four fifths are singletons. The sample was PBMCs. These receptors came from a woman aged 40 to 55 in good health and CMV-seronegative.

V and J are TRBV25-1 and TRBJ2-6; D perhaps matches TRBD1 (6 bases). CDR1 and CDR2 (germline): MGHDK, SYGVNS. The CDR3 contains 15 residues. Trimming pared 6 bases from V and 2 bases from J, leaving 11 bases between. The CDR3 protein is CASSPPGAGANVLTF. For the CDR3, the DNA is TGTGCCAGCAGCCCACCAGGGGCTGGGGCCAACGTCCTGACTTTC.

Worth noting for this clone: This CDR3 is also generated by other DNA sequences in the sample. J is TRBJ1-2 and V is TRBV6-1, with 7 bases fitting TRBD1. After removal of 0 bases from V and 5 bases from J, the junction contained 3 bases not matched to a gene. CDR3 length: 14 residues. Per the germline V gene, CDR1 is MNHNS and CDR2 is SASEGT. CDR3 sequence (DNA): TGTGCCAGCAGTGAAGCACAACAGGGGTATGGCTACACCTTC. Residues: CASSEAQQGYGYTF.

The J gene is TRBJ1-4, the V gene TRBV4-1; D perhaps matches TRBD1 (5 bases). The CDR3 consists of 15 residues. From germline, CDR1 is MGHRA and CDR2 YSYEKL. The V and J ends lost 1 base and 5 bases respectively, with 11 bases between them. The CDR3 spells CASSQGWGVNEKLFF. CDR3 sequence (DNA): TGCGCCAGCAGCCAAGGATGGGGGGTAAATGAAAAACTGTTTTTT.

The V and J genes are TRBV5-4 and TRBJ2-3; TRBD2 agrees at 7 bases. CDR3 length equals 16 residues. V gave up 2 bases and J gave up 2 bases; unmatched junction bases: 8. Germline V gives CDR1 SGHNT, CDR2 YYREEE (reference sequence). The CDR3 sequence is CASSFRLGGPTDTQYF. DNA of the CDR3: TGTGCCAGCAGCTTTAGGCTGGGAGGGCCCACAGATACGCAGTATTTT. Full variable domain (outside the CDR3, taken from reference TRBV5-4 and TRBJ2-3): ETGVTQSPTHLIKTRGQQVTLRCSSQSGHNTVSWYQQALGQGPQFIFQYYREEENGRGNFPPRFSGLQFPNYSSELNVNALELDDSALYLCASSFRLGGPTDTQYFGPGTRLTVL.

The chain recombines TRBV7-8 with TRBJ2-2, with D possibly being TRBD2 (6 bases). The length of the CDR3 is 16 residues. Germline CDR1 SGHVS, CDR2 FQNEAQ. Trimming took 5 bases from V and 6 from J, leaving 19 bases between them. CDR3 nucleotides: TGTGCCAGCAGCCTCCCAGCTAGCGTATCTCCCGGGGAGCTGTTTTTT. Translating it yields CASSLPASVSPGELFF.

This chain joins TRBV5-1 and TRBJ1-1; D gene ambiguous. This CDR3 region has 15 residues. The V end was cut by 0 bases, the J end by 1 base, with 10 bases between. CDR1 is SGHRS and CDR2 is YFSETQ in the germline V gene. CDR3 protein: CASSLAARENTEAFF. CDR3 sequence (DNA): TGCGCCAGCAGCTTGGCTGCCCGGGAGAACACTGAAGCTTTCTTT. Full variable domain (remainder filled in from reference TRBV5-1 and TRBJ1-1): KAGVTQTPRYLIKTRGQQVTLSCSPISGHRSVSWYQQTPGQGLQFLFEYFSETQRNKGNFPGRFSGRQFSNSRSEMNVSTLELGDSALYLCASSLAARENTEAFFGQGTRLTVV.

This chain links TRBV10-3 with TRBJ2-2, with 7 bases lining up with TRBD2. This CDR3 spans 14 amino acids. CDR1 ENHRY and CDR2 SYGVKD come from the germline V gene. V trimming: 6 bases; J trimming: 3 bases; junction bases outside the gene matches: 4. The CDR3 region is CAIRGRADTGELFF. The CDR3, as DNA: TGTGCCATCAGGGGGAGGGCCGACACCGGGGAGCTGTTTTTT.

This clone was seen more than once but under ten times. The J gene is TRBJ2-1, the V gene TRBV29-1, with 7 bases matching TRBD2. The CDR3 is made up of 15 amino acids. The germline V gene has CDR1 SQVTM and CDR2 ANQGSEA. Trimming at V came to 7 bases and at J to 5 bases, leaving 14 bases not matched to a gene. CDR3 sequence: CSARPLLAPNNEQFF. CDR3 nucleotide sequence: TGCAGCGCCCGCCCTTTACTAGCGCCAAACAATGAGCAGTTCTTC.

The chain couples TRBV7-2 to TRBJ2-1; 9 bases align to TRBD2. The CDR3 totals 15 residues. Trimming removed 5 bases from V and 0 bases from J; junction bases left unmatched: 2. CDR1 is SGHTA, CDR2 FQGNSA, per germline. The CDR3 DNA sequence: TGTGCCAGCAGCCTTAGCGGGAGCTCCTACAATGAGCAGTTCTTC. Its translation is CASSLSGSSYNEQFF.

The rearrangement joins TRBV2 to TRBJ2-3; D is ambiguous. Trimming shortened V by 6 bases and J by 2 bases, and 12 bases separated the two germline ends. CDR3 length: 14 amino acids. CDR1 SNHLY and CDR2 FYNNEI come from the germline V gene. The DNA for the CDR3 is TGTGCCAGCAGCCTTACTGATATCACAGATACGCAGTATTTT. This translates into CASSLTDITDTQYF.

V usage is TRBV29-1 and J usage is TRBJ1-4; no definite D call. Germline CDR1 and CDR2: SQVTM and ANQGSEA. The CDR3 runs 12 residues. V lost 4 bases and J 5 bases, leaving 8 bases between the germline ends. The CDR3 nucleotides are TGCAGCGTTGTCTACCCAAATGAAAAACTGTTTTTT. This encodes CSVVYPNEKLFF.

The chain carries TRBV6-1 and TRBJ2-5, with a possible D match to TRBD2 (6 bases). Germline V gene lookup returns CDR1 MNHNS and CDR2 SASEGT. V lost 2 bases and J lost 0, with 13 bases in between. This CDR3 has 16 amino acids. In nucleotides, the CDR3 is TGTGCCAGCAGTGAATTGAGGAGGGAATACCAAGAGACCCAGTACTTC. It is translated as CASSELRREYQETQYF.

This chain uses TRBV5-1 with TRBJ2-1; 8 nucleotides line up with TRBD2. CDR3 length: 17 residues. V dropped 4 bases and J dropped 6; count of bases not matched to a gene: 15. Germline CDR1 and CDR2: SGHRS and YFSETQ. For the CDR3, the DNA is TGCGCCAGCAGCCCAACTAGCGGAGCTAGCTCGGGCAATGAGCAGTTCTTC. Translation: CASSPTSGASSGNEQFF.

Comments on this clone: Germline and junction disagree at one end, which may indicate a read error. The CDR3 loop reads CASSPGSATNEKLFF. As DNA, the CDR3 is TGTGCTAGCAGCCCCGGTAGTGCGACTAATGAAAAACTGTTTTTT. This chain connects TRBV7-7 to TRBJ1-4; D is ambiguous. Looked up from germline, CDR1 is SSHAT and CDR2 is FNYEAQ (reference sequence). CDR3 length equals 15 residues. Filled out from reference TRBV7-7 and TRBJ1-4, the complete variable domain reads GAGVSQSPRYKVTKRGQDVTLRCDPISSHATLYWYQQALGQGPEFLTYFNYEAQPDKSGLPSDRFSAERPEGSISTLTIQRTEQRDSAMYRCASSPGSATNEKLFFGSGTQLSVL.

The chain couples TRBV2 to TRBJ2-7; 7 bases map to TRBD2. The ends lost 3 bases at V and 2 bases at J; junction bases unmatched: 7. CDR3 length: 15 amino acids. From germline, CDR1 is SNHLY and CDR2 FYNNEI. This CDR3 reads CASSDWTGTTYEQYF. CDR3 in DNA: TGTGCCAGCAGTGACTGGACTGGGACTACCTACGAGCAGTACTTC. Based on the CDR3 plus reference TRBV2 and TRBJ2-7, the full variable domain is EPEVTQTPSHQVTQMGQEVILRCVPISNHLYFYWYRQILGQKVEFLVSFYNNEISEKSEIFDDQFSVERPDGSNFTLKIRSTKLEDSAMYFCASSDWTGTTYEQYFGPGTRLTVT.

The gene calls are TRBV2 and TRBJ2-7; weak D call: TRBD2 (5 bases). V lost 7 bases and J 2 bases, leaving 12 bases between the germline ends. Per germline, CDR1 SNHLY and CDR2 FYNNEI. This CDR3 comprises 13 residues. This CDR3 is CASKPDSPYEQYF. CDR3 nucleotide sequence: TGTGCCAGCAAGCCGGACTCTCCCTACGAGCAGTACTTC.

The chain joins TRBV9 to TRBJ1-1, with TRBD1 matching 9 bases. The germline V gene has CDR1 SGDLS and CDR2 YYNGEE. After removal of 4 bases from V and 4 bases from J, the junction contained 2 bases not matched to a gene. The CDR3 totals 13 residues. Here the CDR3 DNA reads TGTGCCAGCAGCCTGACAGGGGGCACTGAAGCTTTCTTT. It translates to CASSLTGGTEAFF.

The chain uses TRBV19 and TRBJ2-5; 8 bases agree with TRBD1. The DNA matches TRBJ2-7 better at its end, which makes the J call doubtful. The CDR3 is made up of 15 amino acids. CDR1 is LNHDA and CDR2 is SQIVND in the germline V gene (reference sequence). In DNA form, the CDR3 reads TGTGCCAGTAGTATAGATCACAGGGGGACCTACGAGCAGTACTTC. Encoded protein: CASSIDHRGTYEQYF.